Below are 27 T cell receptor beta chains sequenced from a single sample in a study of T cell changes during pregnancy in multiple sclerosis. The data were produced by immunoSEQ multiplex PCR, yet TCRdb's version contains in-frame clones alone and is incomplete. The table has some 58,000 clones, around 96% seen once. The sequences come from CD8+ T cells from peripheral blood mononuclear cells, collected after pregnancy. These receptors were collected from a female donor with multiple sclerosis, enrolled in a pregnancy study.

The chain links TRBV4-2 to TRBJ2-3, with TRBD2 matching 7 bases. With 4 bases clipped from V and 4 bases from J, the junction kept 14 bases outside the gene matches. Germline CDR1 and CDR2: LGHNA and YNFKEQ. The CDR3 totals 17 residues. This chain's CDR3 is CASSPGGAGSPPDTQYF. CDR3 sequence (DNA): TGTGCCAGCAGCCCGGGGGGAGCGGGAAGCCCCCCAGATACGCAGTATTTT.

The chain recombines TRBV14 with TRBJ2-1; perhaps TRBD2 as D (7 bases). Germline lookup yields CDR1 SGHDN and CDR2 FVKESK. The ends were cut back, 0 bases at V and 6 bases at J, with 27 bases in the middle. The CDR3 consists of 20 residues. CDR3 bases: TGTGCCAGCAGCCAAGACCTAACAGGGACCTTCGGGGAGGGCCCCAATGAGCAGTTCTTC. Its protein product is CASSQDLTGTFGEGPNEQFF.

This chain joins TRBV7-6 and TRBJ2-3; 9 nucleotides line up with TRBD1. CDR1 is SGHVS, CDR2 FNYEAQ, per germline. This CDR3 has 17 residues. The J segment lost 0 bases and the V segment lost 1 base, leaving 5 bases of the junction unmatched. The CDR3 DNA is TGTGCCAGCAGCTTAGGCGACAGGGGGTTTAGCACAGATACGCAGTATTTT. This gives the protein CASSLGDRGFSTDTQYF.

Note on this clone: The junction departs from the called germline gene at one end, perhaps through a read error. The chain is built from TRBV27 and TRBJ2-1, with 9 bases lining up with TRBD2. This CDR3 contains 15 residues. Germline CDR1 is MNHEY and CDR2 is SMNVEV (reference sequence). The CDR3 DNA reads TGTGCCAGCAATTTAGCGGGAGCGTCCTACAATGAGCAGTTCTTC. This encodes CASNLAGASYNEQFF.

J is TRBJ2-7 and V is TRBV28; TRBD2 might be the D (6 bases). V lost 8 bases and J 4 bases, leaving 6 bases between the germline ends. CDR1 MDHEN and CDR2 SYDVKM come from the germline V gene. CDR3 length: 10 residues. CDR3 DNA: TGTGCCAGCGGGGGGTACGAGCAGTACTTC. Translated, it gives CASGGYEQYF.

The J gene is TRBJ2-1, the V gene TRBV28; 11 bases align to TRBD2. CDR1 is MDHEN and CDR2 is SYDVKM in the germline V gene. There are 15 residues in the CDR3. V lost 5 bases, J lost 6 bases, and 6 bases stayed unmatched. In DNA, the CDR3 is TGTGCCAGCAGTAAAGCTAGCGGGAGGTCCAATGAGCAGTTCTTC. Encoded protein: CASSKASGRSNEQFF. Full variable domain (missing parts from reference TRBV28 and TRBJ2-1): DVKVTQSSRYLVKRTGEKVFLECVQDMDHENMFWYRQDPGLGLRLIYFSYDVKMKEKGDIPEGYSVSREKKERFSLILESASTNQTSMYLCASSKASGRSNEQFFGPGTRLTVL.

The genes are TRBV25-1 and TRBJ2-7; a weak D match, TRBD1 (5 bases). V shed 4 bases and J shed 1 base, with 5 bases lying between them. CDR3 length: 12 residues. Looked up from germline, CDR1 is MGHDK and CDR2 is SYGVNS. CDR3 bases: TGTGCCAGCAGTGCAGGGTCCTACGAGCAGTACTTC. Amino acid sequence: CASSAGSYEQYF.

The rearrangement links TRBV2 to TRBJ2-6, with 9 bases lining up with TRBD1. The trim removed 8 bases at V and 1 base at J, leaving 12 bases unmatched. The CDR3 extends over 18 amino acids. Germline V gene data show CDR1 as SNHLY and CDR2 as FYNNEI. In DNA form, the CDR3 reads TGTGCCAGCTTCGGCCGGGACAGGGCCCTATCTGGGGCCAACGTCCTGACTTTC. Encoded protein: CASFGRDRALSGANVLTF. The whole variable domain, remainder taken from reference TRBV2 and TRBJ2-6, is EPEVTQTPSHQVTQMGQEVILRCVPISNHLYFYWYRQILGQKVEFLVSFYNNEISEKSEIFDDQFSVERPDGSNFTLKIRSTKLEDSAMYFCASFGRDRALSGANVLTFGAGSRLTVL.

This rearrangement joins TRBV7-9 to TRBJ2-5, with 7 bases matching TRBD2. The CDR3 covers 15 residues. From germline, CDR1 is SEHNR and CDR2 FQNEAQ (reference sequence). V dropped 5 bases and J dropped 3; count of bases not matched to a gene: 9. The CDR3 coding sequence is TGTGCCAGCAGCCGATTACTAGCGACCGAAGAGACCCAGTACTTC. This translates into CASSRLLATEETQYF. Variable domain in full (rest from reference TRBV7-9 and TRBJ2-5): DTGVSQNPRHKITKRGQNVTFRCDPISEHNRLYWYRQTLGQGPEFLTYFQNEAQLEKSRLLSDRFSAERPKGSFSTLEIQRTEQGDSAMYLCASSRLLATEETQYFGPGTRLLVL.

The gene calls are TRBV6-5 and TRBJ2-3; TRBD2 aligns across 10 bases. In germline, CDR1 is MNHEY, CDR2 SVGAGI. The CDR3 runs to 14 residues. The CDR3 spells CATGASGSSDTQYF. CDR3 DNA: TGTGCTACTGGAGCTAGCGGGAGCTCAGATACGCAGTATTTT.

This chain joins TRBV27 and TRBJ2-7, with D tentatively TRBD1 (5 bases). V was shortened by 2 bases and J by 6 bases, with 17 bases between the two germline ends. The CDR3 length is 15 residues. CDR1 is MNHEY, CDR2 SMNVEV, per germline (reference sequence). The CDR3 region has the DNA TGTGCCAGCAGTTTAGGATGGGCAGGGAAGGGCGAGCAGTACTTC. Its translation: CASSLGWAGKGEQYF.

The chain recombines TRBV9 with TRBJ2-7; TRBD2 agrees at 9 bases. The CDR3 has 14 residues. The germline V gene encodes CDR1 SGDLS and CDR2 YYNGEE. Germline trimming cut 0 bases from V and 8 bases from J; bases unmatched to any gene: 6. In DNA, the CDR3 is TGTGCCAGCAGCGTAGGGGCGGGAGGGCCTCAGCAGTACTTC. Amino acid sequence: CASSVGAGGPQQYF.

V gene TRBV19 combines with J gene TRBJ2-7; 10 bases agree with TRBD2. J was trimmed by 1 base and V by 7 bases; bases with no gene match: 4. The CDR3 runs 14 residues. From germline, CDR1 is LNHDA and CDR2 SQIVND (reference sequence). The CDR3 reads CASKSGRDSYEQYF. The DNA for the CDR3 is TGTGCCAGTAAGAGCGGGAGGGATTCCTACGAGCAGTACTTC.

The V gene is TRBV29-1, the J gene TRBJ1-2, with 8 nucleotides matching TRBD1. The CDR3 is made up of 14 amino acids. Looked up from germline, CDR1 is SQVTM and CDR2 is ANQGSEA. J gave up 4 bases and V 0 bases, and 4 bases lay outside the gene matches. The CDR3 bases are TGCAGCGTTGAAGAGGCGGACAGGGCCTATGGCTACACCTTC. Protein sequence: CSVEEADRAYGYTF.

V gene TRBV16 combines with J gene TRBJ2-7; D may be TRBD2 (5 bases). Trimming removed 4 bases from V and 5 bases from J, with 18 bases in between. The CDR3 runs to 15 residues. The V gene's germline CDR1 is KGHSY and CDR2 FQNENV. Here the CDR3 reads CASSPRGAFTDEQYF. The CDR3 region has the DNA TGTGCCAGCAGCCCCCGGGGAGCTTTTACCGACGAGCAGTACTTC.

V usage is TRBV27 and J usage is TRBJ1-4; maybe TRBD1 (5 bases). Trimming took 7 bases from V and 7 from J, leaving 19 bases between them. The CDR3 has 15 amino acids. The germline CDR1 and CDR2 sequences are MNHEY and SMNVEV (reference sequence). The CDR3 reads CASTLLGGRSEKLFF. The CDR3 nucleotides are TGTGCCAGCACCCTCCTGGGGGGGAGGAGTGAAAAACTGTTTTTT.

This chain uses TRBV14 with TRBJ1-4; 9 positions agree with TRBD1. This CDR3 spans 16 amino acids. CDR1 is SGHDN and CDR2 is FVKESK in the germline V gene. The trim removed 1 base at V and 4 bases at J, leaving 4 bases unmatched. CDR3 DNA: TGTGCCAGCAGCCAAGCCGGGACAGGGAATAATGAAAAACTGTTTTTT. Amino acids: CASSQAGTGNNEKLFF. Full variable domain (remainder filled in from reference TRBV14 and TRBJ1-4): EAGVTQFPSHSVIEKGQTVTLRCDPISGHDNLYWYRRVMGKEIKFLLHFVKESKQDESGMPNNRFLAERTGGTYSTLKVQPAELEDSGVYFCASSQAGTGNNEKLFFGSGTQLSVL.

The chain links TRBV5-4 to TRBJ2-7; 7 nucleotides match TRBD2. Unmatched junction bases numbered 7, after V lost 2 bases and J lost 5 bases. This CDR3 is built from 14 residues. Germline V CDR1 and CDR2: SGHNT, YYREEE (reference sequence). Written as DNA, the CDR3 is TGTGCCAGCAGCTTCGGCGGGAGCGGCGACGAGCAGTACTTC. Its translation is CASSFGGSGDEQYF. The full variable domain, completed using reference TRBV5-4 and TRBJ2-7, is ETGVTQSPTHLIKTRGQQVTLRCSSQSGHNTVSWYQQALGQGPQFIFQYYREEENGRGNFPPRFSGLQFPNYSSELNVNALELDDSALYLCASSFGGSGDEQYFGPGTRLTVT.

The rearrangement joins TRBV29-1 to TRBJ2-7; 8 bases map to TRBD1. The CDR3 spans 16 residues. The J segment lost 7 bases and the V segment lost 0 bases, leaving 14 bases of the junction unmatched. Germline CDR1 SQVTM, CDR2 ANQGSEA. CDR3 sequence reads: CSVEDSLGGQAGEQYF. The CDR3 DNA sequence: TGCAGCGTTGAAGATTCTTTAGGGGGACAGGCGGGAGAGCAGTACTTC.

The chain links TRBV11-2 to TRBJ1-2; possible D gene TRBD1, 5 bases. The ends were cut back, 5 bases at V and 0 bases at J, with 16 bases in the middle. Germline CDR1 SGHAT, CDR2 FQNNGV. This CDR3 has 16 residues. Written as DNA, the CDR3 is TGTGCCAGCAGCCAGATTCAGGGAATCTCTAACTATGGCTACACCTTC. Its protein is CASSQIQGISNYGYTF.

This chain joins TRBV10-3 and TRBJ1-5, with TRBD1 matching 7 bases. V lost 0 bases to trimming and J lost 1 base; unmatched junction nucleotides: 0. CDR1 and CDR2 from the germline V gene are ENHRY and SYGVKD. This CDR3 is 15 amino acids long. The CDR3 spells CAISESGGSNQPQHF. The DNA for the CDR3 is TGTGCCATCAGTGAGTCAGGGGGCAGCAATCAGCCCCAGCATTTT.

This chain uses TRBV19 with TRBJ2-7; D is possibly TRBD2 (7 bases). Germline V gene sequence: CDR1 LNHDA, CDR2 SQIVND (reference sequence). The CDR3 extends over 14 amino acids. Trimming left V 8 bases short and J 5 bases short, with 19 bases between. In DNA form, the CDR3 reads TGTGCCAGTGGATACGGGGGGCGTCTCAACGAGCAGTACTTC. Residues: CASGYGGRLNEQYF.

This clone was picked up one time. This rearrangement joins TRBV21-1 to TRBJ2-1; the table's D call, TRBD1, was not checked against the DNA. TRBV21-1 is marked as a pseudogene. CDR3 length: 17 amino acids. Here the CDR3 DNA reads TGTGCCAGCAGCCCTCGTCCCGGGACAGGGACGGGAAATGAGCAGTTCTTC. Translation gives CASSPRPGTGTGNEQFF.

This chain uses TRBV18 with TRBJ1-2, with D possibly matching TRBD1 (5 bases). This CDR3 region has 14 residues. With 0 bases removed from V and 8 bases from J, the gap between germline ends came to 13 bases. Germline loops: CDR1 KGHSH, CDR2 LQKENI. The CDR3 nucleotides read TGTGCCAGCTCACCACCCTGGAGGGGCCAAGGCTACACCTTC. It yields the protein CASSPPWRGQGYTF.

The gene calls are TRBV2 and TRBJ2-3; tentative D call: TRBD2 (6 bases). V was clipped by 8 bases and J by 0 bases, with 15 bases between them. In germline, CDR1 is SNHLY, CDR2 FYNNEI. This CDR3 comprises 15 residues. CDR3 coding DNA: TGTGCCAGCTTGGGGGGTCTCGTAAGCACAGATACGCAGTATTTT. Protein product: CASLGGLVSTDTQYF.

The chain couples TRBV27 to TRBJ1-1, with TRBD1 as a possible D gene (6 bases). Germline loops: CDR1 MNHEY, CDR2 SMNVEV (reference sequence). Trimming removed 3 bases at V and 5 bases at J, with 10 bases between. This CDR3 spans 13 amino acids. The CDR3 protein is CASSFGGRTEAFF. The CDR3, as DNA: TGTGCCAGCAGTTTCGGGGGGCGTACTGAAGCTTTCTTT.

The V call is TRBV28, the J call TRBJ1-2, with D possibly matching TRBD1 (6 bases). The CDR3 length is 16 residues. Germline V lookup: CDR1 MDHEN, CDR2 SYDVKM. V was trimmed by 9 bases and J by 4 bases, leaving 24 bases between them. The CDR3 region is CASAAGAPTISYGYTF. The CDR3 nucleotides are TGTGCCAGTGCGGCAGGGGCCCCTACCATCTCCTATGGCTACACCTTC.